Detailed here is one T cell receptor beta chain. Its antigen remains unidentified. The method was immunoSEQ multiplex PCR; TCRdb's version includes in-frame clones alone and lacks a portion of them. In the table there are 2,500,000 or so clones, roughly 92% of which are singletons. The sample originates from a study of shared clonotypes between healthy human individuals. Study information: CD4 naive and memory got three plates each, CD8 naive two, CD8 memory one. Study-wide results and limits: Some naive CD4 clonotypes, around 5%, turned up in common across a few donors.

CD4+ cells underwent separation, giving CD45RA+ naive and CD45RA-negative memory subsets. V shed 5 bases, J shed 0 bases, and the junction held 8 bases outside the gene matches. Looked up from germline, CDR1 is LNHDA and CDR2 is SQIVND (reference sequence). This CDR3 has 17 amino acids. The gene calls are TRBV19 and TRBJ2-1, with TRBD1 matching 9 bases. This sequence originates from a man younger than 30 in good health. The sequenced sample consisted of naive CD4+ T cells sorted from blood. Specified subset: CD45RA+ positively selected. Here the CDR3 reads CASSFSGQGRSYNEQFF. Here the CDR3 DNA reads TGTGCCAGTAGTTTTTCGGGACAGGGCCGCTCCTACAATGAGCAGTTCTTC.